This TCR beta chain was identified during a study of T cell therapy after organ transplantation. Note on this clone: What it binds is unknown.

Patients were solid-organ transplant recipients with drug-resistant or recurrent cytomegalovirus. The data were produced by immunoSEQ multiplex PCR, yet TCRdb's version contains in-frame clones alone and is incomplete. The sample consists of 50,000 or so clones, 85% to 95% of them appearing once. V was cut by 6 bases and J by 2 bases, with 13 bases left in between. Germline values: CDR1 WSHSY, CDR2 SAAADI. The CDR3 consists of 14 residues. The source of this sequence is a human patient who had received a solid organ transplant and had CMV disease. The V and J genes are TRBV10-2 and TRBJ1-1; D call uncertain. Source: CD8+ T cells from blood, taken before autologous CMV-specific T cell therapy. The CDR3 spells CASRYGPFNTEAFF. For the CDR3, the DNA is TGCGCCAGCAGGTACGGACCTTTCAACACTGAAGCTTTCTTT.